This is a list of T cell receptor beta chains from one sample in a study of Tregs in tolerant kidney transplant recipients. Sequencing was performed with immunoSEQ multiplex PCR; in TCRdb, only in-frame clones are kept and a portion is missing. The sample yields more than 70,000 clones, roughly nine tenths seen once. The input for sequencing was CD4+ T cells from blood (PBMCs), taken 24 months after the transplant. The receptors derive from a human patient who received a combined kidney and bone marrow transplant. Among the T cells, some may be from the graft donor. Each CDR3 is given with its conserved first and last residue. The order of the fields is J gene, CDR3 length, V gene, CDR3 protein.

j_call: TRBJ1-1; cdr3_length: 14; v_call: TRBV5-1; cdr3_aa: CASSLGQGATEAFF
j_call: TRBJ1-2; cdr3_length: 15; v_call: TRBV19; cdr3_aa: CASSFWADPNYGYTF
j_call: TRBJ1-2; cdr3_length: 14; v_call: TRBV6-5; cdr3_aa: CASSRDRDGYGYTF
j_call: TRBJ2-3; cdr3_length: 16; v_call: TRBV5-1; cdr3_aa: CASSLGGQGSTDTQYF
j_call: TRBJ2-5; cdr3_length: 15; v_call: TRBV5-1; cdr3_aa: CASSPRQGRQETQYF
j_call: TRBJ2-1; cdr3_length: 16; v_call: TRBV7-9; cdr3_aa: CASSPHPPSSYNEQFF
j_call: TRBJ1-1; cdr3_length: 14; v_call: TRBV19; cdr3_aa: CASSREGRNTEAFF
j_call: TRBJ2-1; cdr3_length: 13; v_call: TRBV30; cdr3_aa: CAWSGTLQGVQFF
j_call: TRBJ2-3; cdr3_length: 14; v_call: TRBV4-3; cdr3_aa: CASSQLAITDTQYF
j_call: TRBJ2-3; cdr3_length: 14; v_call: TRBV7-9; cdr3_aa: CASSSRISTDTQYF
j_call: TRBJ2-7; cdr3_length: 16; v_call: TRBV6-6; cdr3_aa: CASSYSDRRRDGEQYF
j_call: TRBJ2-2; cdr3_length: 15; v_call: TRBV27; cdr3_aa: CASSLTRAGTGELFF
j_call: TRBJ2-5; cdr3_length: 15; v_call: TRBV7-2; cdr3_aa: CASSLVVREGETQYF
j_call: TRBJ2-7; cdr3_length: 17; v_call: TRBV13; cdr3_aa: CASSLTLGLAEHYEQYF
j_call: TRBJ1-1; cdr3_length: 15; v_call: TRBV6-1; cdr3_aa: CASSEYPQGYTEAFF
j_call: TRBJ2-7; cdr3_length: 15; v_call: TRBV10-3; cdr3_aa: CAISDTRLAGYEQYF
j_call: TRBJ1-5; cdr3_length: 14; v_call: TRBV18; cdr3_aa: CASSTEIRYQPQHF
j_call: NA; cdr3_length: 15; v_call: TRBV4-2; cdr3_aa: CASSYGQGSSYEQYF
j_call: TRBJ1-6; cdr3_length: 18; v_call: TRBV7-2; cdr3_aa: CASSSGPGGEVRNSPLHF
j_call: TRBJ2-3; cdr3_length: 13; v_call: TRBV5-4; cdr3_aa: CASSGQGKDTQYF
j_call: TRBJ1-4; cdr3_length: 16; v_call: TRBV7-6; cdr3_aa: CASSLGVQGTDEKLFF
j_call: TRBJ2-7; cdr3_length: 16; v_call: TRBV19; cdr3_aa: CASSLPGQTSSYEQYF
j_call: TRBJ1-1; cdr3_length: 14; v_call: TRBV13; cdr3_aa: CASSSQGLVTEAFF
j_call: TRBJ2-7; cdr3_length: 14; v_call: TRBV7-8; cdr3_aa: CASSRQESIREQYF
j_call: TRBJ1-4; cdr3_length: 15; v_call: TRBV5-1; cdr3_aa: CASSESTGYNEKLFF
j_call: TRBJ2-5; cdr3_length: 13; v_call: TRBV19; cdr3_aa: CASNQGGGETQYF
j_call: TRBJ2-1; cdr3_length: 16; v_call: TRBV7-2; cdr3_aa: CASSRPLGGSYNEQFF
j_call: TRBJ1-1; cdr3_length: 11; v_call: TRBV30; cdr3_aa: CAHRQNTEAFF
j_call: TRBJ2-1; cdr3_length: 15; v_call: TRBV4-3; cdr3_aa: CASSLTSGGRNEQFF
j_call: TRBJ2-3; cdr3_length: 16; v_call: TRBV5-1; cdr3_aa: CASSPWGPAATDTQYF
j_call: TRBJ1-1; cdr3_length: 14; v_call: TRBV10-3; cdr3_aa: CAIRRTGMNTEAFF
j_call: TRBJ1-4; cdr3_length: 14; v_call: TRBV6-5; cdr3_aa: CASSSTGLDEKLFF
j_call: TRBJ2-5; cdr3_length: 15; v_call: TRBV11-3; cdr3_aa: CASSPWNRGTQTQYF
j_call: TRBJ1-1; cdr3_length: 12; v_call: TRBV23-1; cdr3_aa: CASSPRGTEAFF
j_call: TRBJ1-5; cdr3_length: 15; v_call: TRBV9; cdr3_aa: CASSVGQGGNQPQHF
j_call: TRBJ2-7; cdr3_length: 14; v_call: TRBV10-3; cdr3_aa: CAISESAGRGEQYF
j_call: TRBJ2-1; cdr3_length: 15; v_call: TRBV9; cdr3_aa: CASTQSGLGNNEQFF
j_call: TRBJ2-1; cdr3_length: 19; v_call: TRBV15; cdr3_aa: CATSRDYPGLAGGYNEQFF
j_call: TRBJ1-1; cdr3_length: 17; v_call: TRBV9; cdr3_aa: CASSPRTGGSISTEAFF
j_call: TRBJ2-2; cdr3_length: 15; v_call: TRBV6-5; cdr3_aa: CASSYIRGNTGELFF
j_call: TRBJ1-2; cdr3_length: 14; v_call: TRBV9; cdr3_aa: CASSSGPFNYGYTF
j_call: TRBJ2-3; cdr3_length: 17; v_call: TRBV7-2; cdr3_aa: CASSRTSGVPSGSAQYF
j_call: TRBJ1-1; cdr3_length: 13; v_call: TRBV4-2; cdr3_aa: CASSRTGNTEAFF